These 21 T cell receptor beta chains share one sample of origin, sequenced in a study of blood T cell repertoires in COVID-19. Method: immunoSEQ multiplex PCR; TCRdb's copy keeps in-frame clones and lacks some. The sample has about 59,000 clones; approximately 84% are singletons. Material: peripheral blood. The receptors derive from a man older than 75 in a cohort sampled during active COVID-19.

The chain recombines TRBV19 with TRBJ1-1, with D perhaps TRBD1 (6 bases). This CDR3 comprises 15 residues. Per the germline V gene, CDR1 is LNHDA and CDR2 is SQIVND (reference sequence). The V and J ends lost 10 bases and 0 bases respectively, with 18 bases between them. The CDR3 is CATLPQGLMNTEAFF. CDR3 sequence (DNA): TGTGCCACCCTCCCGCAGGGGTTAATGAACACTGAAGCTTTCTTT. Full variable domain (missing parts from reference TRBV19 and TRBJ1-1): DGGITQSPKYLFRKEGQNVTLSCEQNLNHDAMYWYRQDPGQGLRLIYYSQIVNDFQKGDIAEGYSVSREKKESFPLTVTSAQKNPTAFYLCATLPQGLMNTEAFFGQGTRLTVV.

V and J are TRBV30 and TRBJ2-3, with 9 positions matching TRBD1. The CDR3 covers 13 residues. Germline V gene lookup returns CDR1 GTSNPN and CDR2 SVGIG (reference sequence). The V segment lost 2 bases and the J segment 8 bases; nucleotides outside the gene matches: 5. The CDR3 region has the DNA TGTGCCTGGAGTTACAGGGGGCGGGGTACGCAGTATTTT. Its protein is CAWSYRGRGTQYF. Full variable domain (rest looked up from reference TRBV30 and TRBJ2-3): SQTIHQWPATLVQPVGSPLSLECTVEGTSNPNLYWYRQAAGRGLQLLFYSVGIGQISSEVPQNLSASRPQDRQFILSSKKLLLSDSGFYLCAWSYRGRGTQYFGPGTRLTVL.

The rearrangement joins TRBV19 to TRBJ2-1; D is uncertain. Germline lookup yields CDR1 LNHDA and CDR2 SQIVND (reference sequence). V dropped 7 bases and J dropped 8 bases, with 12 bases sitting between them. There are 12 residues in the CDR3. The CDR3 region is CASTSRVHEQFF. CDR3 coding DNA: TGTGCCAGTACCTCTAGAGTTCATGAGCAGTTCTTC.

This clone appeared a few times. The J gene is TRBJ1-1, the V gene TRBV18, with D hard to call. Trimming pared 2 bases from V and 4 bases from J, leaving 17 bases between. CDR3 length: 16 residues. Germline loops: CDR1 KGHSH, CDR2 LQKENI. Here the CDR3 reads CASSPKKGWESTEAFF. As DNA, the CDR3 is TGTGCCAGCTCACCAAAAAAGGGTTGGGAGAGCACTGAAGCTTTCTTT.

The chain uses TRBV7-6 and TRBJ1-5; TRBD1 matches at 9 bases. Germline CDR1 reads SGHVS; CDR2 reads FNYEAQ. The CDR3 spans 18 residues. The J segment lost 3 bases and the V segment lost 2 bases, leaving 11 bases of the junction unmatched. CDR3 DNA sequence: TGTGCCAGCAGCTTACAAGTCGGACAGGGGAGGAACAATCAGCCCCAGCATTTT. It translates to CASSLQVGQGRNNQPQHF.

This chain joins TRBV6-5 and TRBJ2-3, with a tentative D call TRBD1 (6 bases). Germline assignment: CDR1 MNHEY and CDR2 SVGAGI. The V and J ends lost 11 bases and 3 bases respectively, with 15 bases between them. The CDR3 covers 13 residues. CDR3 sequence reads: CAYRVPRTDTQYF. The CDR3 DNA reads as TGTGCCTACAGGGTTCCGCGGACAGATACGCAGTATTTT.

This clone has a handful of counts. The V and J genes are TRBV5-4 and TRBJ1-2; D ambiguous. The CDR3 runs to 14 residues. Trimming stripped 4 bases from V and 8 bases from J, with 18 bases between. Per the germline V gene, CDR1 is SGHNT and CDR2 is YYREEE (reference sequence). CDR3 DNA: TGTGCCAGCAGCCCCCGGGCCCAAACGGGGGGCTACACCTTC. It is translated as CASSPRAQTGGYTF.

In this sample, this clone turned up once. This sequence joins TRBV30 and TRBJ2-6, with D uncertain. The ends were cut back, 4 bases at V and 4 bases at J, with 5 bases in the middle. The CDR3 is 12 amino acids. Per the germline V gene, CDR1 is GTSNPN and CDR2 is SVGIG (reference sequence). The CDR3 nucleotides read TGTGCCTGGACTCTAGGGGCCAACGTCCTGACTTTC. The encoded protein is CAWTLGANVLTF.

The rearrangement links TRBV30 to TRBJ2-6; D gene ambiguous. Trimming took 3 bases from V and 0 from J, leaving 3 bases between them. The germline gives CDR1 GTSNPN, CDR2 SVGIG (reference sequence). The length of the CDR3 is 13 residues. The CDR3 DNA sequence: TGTGCCTGGAGCGGCTCTGGGGCCAACGTCCTGACTTTC. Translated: CAWSGSGANVLTF.

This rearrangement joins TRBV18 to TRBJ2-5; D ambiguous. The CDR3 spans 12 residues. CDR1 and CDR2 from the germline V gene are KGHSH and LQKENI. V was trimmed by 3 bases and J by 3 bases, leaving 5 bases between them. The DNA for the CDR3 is TGTGCCAGCTCACCCAGTGAAGAGACCCAGTACTTC. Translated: CASSPSEETQYF.

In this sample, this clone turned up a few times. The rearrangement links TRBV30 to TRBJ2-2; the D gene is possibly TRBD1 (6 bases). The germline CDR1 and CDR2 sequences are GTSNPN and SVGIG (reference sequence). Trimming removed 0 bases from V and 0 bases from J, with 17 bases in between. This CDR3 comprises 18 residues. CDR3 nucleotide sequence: TGTGCCTGGAGTGTCACAGGGATCCCCTTCCCGAACACCGGGGAGCTGTTTTTT. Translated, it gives CAWSVTGIPFPNTGELFF.

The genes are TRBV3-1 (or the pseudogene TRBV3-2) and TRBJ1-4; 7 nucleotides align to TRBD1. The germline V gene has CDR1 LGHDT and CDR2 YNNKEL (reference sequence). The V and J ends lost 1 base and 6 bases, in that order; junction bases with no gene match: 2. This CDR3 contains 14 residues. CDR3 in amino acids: CASSQAGGDEKLFF. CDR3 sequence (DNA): TGTGCCAGCAGCCAAGCAGGGGGTGATGAAAAACTGTTTTTT.

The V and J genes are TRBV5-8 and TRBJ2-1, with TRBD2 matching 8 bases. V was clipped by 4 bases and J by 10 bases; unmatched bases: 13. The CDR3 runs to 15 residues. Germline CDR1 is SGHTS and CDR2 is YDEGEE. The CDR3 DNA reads TGTGCCAGCAGCCGTCCGGGACTAGGGTTTAGGGAGCAGTTCTTC. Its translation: CASSRPGLGFREQFF. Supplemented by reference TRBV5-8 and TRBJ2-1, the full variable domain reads EAGVTQSPTHLIKTRGQQATLRCSPISGHTSVYWYQQALGLGLQFLLWYDEGEERNRGNFPPRFSGRQFPNYSSELNVNALELEDSALYLCASSRPGLGFREQFFGPGTRLTVL.

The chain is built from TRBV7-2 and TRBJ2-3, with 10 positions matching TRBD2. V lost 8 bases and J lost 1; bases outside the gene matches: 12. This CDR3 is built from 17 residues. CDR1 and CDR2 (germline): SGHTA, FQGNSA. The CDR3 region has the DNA TGTGCCAGCGCCTGGGTAGCGGGAGGTTTTCGCACAGATACGCAGTATTTT. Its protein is CASAWVAGGFRTDTQYF. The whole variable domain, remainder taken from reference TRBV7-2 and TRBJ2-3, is GAGVSQSPSNKVTEKGKDVELRCDPISGHTALYWYRQSLGQGLEFLIYFQGNSAPDKSGLPSDRFSAERTGGSVSTLTIQRTQQEDSAVYLCASAWVAGGFRTDTQYFGPGTRLTVL.

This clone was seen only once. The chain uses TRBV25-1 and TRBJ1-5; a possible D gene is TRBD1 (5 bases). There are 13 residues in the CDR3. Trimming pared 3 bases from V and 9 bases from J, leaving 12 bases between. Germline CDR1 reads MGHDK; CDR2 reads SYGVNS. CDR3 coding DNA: TGTGCCAGCAGTGAGCGGGGGATGGGGCCCCAGCATTTT. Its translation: CASSERGMGPQHF.

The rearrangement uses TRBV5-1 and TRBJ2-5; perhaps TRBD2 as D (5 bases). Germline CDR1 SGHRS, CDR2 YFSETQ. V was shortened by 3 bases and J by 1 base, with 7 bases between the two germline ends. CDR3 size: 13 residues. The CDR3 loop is CASSSGIQETQYF. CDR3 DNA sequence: TGCGCCAGCAGCTCGGGGATCCAAGAGACCCAGTACTTC. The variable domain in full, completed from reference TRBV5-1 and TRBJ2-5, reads KAGVTQTPRYLIKTRGQQVTLSCSPISGHRSVSWYQQTPGQGLQFLFEYFSETQRNKGNFPGRFSGRQFSNSRSEMNVSTLELGDSALYLCASSSGIQETQYFGPGTRLLVL.

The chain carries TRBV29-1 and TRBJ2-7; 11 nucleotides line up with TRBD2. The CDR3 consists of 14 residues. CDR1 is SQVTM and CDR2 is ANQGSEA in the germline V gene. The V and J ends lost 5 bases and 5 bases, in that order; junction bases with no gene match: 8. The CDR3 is CSVKGPGLADEQYF. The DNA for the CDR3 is TGCAGCGTTAAAGGGCCGGGACTAGCGGACGAGCAGTACTTC.

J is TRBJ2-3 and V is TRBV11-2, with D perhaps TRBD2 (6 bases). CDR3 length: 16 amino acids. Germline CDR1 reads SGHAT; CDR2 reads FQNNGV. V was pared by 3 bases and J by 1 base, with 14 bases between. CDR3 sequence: CASSFARGLGTDTQYF. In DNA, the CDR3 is TGTGCCAGCAGCTTCGCGCGGGGTTTGGGCACAGATACGCAGTATTTT.

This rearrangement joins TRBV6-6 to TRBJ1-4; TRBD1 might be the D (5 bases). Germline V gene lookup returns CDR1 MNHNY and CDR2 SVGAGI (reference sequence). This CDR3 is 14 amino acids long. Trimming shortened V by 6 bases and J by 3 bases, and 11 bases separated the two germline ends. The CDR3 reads CASRPGRANEKLFF. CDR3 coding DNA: TGTGCCAGCAGGCCAGGGAGGGCTAATGAAAAACTGTTTTTT.

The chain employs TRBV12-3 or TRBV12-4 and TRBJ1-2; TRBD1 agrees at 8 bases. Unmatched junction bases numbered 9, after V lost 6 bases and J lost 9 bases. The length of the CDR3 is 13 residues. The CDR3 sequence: CASSVTDRGSYTF. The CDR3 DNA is TGTGCCAGCAGCGTAACAGACAGGGGAAGCTACACCTTC.

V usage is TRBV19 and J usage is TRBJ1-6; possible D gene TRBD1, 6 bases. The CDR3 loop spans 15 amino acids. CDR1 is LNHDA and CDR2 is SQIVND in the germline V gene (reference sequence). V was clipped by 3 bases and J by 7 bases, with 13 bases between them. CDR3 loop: CASSIGRQVNSPLHF. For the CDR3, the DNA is TGTGCCAGTAGTATCGGCCGACAGGTCAATTCACCCCTCCACTTT.